A single sample is the source of the 30 T cell receptor beta chains below, sequenced in a study of blood T cell repertoires in COVID-19. The table came from immunoSEQ multiplex PCR; TCRdb's copy has only in-frame clones and leaves some out. This sample has 150,000 to 200,000 clones, with about 80% found just once. Sequenced input: peripheral blood. These receptors all come from a woman of 80 years or more with acute or convalescent COVID-19.

The chain recombines TRBV12-3 or TRBV12-4 with TRBJ2-7; D gene ambiguous. Trimming shortened V by 1 base and J by 6 bases, and 10 bases separated the two germline ends. This CDR3 comprises 13 residues. This CDR3 reads CASSLDPGLEQYF. The CDR3 DNA reads as TGTGCCAGCAGTTTAGATCCGGGTCTCGAGCAGTACTTC.

The chain combines TRBV13 with TRBJ2-3; D is unresolved. The CDR3 extends over 11 amino acids. Trimming removed 5 bases from V and 3 bases from J, with 3 bases in between. From germline, CDR1 is PRHDT and CDR2 FYEKMQ (reference sequence). The CDR3 DNA reads TGTGCCAGCAGCCCGACAGATACGCAGTATTTT. It codes for CASSPTDTQYF.

V gene TRBV18 combines with J gene TRBJ1-1; D ambiguous. The V end was cut by 6 bases, the J end by 0 bases, with 8 bases between. The germline gives CDR1 KGHSH, CDR2 LQKENI. The CDR3 has 13 residues. This chain's CDR3 is CASSPDMNTEAFF. As DNA, the CDR3 is TGTGCCAGCTCCCCTGACATGAACACTGAAGCTTTCTTT.

This clone was counted once. The chain combines TRBV28 with TRBJ2-7; D is unclear. In germline, CDR1 is MDHEN, CDR2 SYDVKM. V gave up 1 base and J gave up 2 bases, with 9 bases separating them. The length of the CDR3 is 14 residues. In DNA, the CDR3 is TGTGCCAGCAGTTTATATTATCAGACCTACGAGCAGTACTTC. Translated, it gives CASSLYYQTYEQYF.

The chain links TRBV28 to TRBJ1-1; 9 bases match TRBD1. Germline V CDR1 and CDR2: MDHEN, SYDVKM. The ends lost 6 bases at V and 4 bases at J; junction bases unmatched: 9. The CDR3 has 15 residues. The chain's CDR3 is CASSTTGGRGTEAFF. The CDR3 nucleotides are TGTGCCAGCAGCACCACAGGGGGCAGGGGCACTGAAGCTTTCTTT.

CDR3 loop: CAISEMRTLNTEAFF. The CDR3 coding sequence is TGTGCCATCAGTGAGATGCGGACTTTGAACACTGAAGCTTTCTTT. V is TRBV10-3 and J is TRBJ1-1; D is ambiguous. CDR3 size: 15 residues. Trimming took 2 bases from V and 0 from J, leaving 10 bases between them. Per the germline V gene, CDR1 is ENHRY and CDR2 is SYGVKD.

The chain joins TRBV25-1 to TRBJ2-2; no reliable D call. V gave up 3 bases and J gave up 1 base, with 6 bases separating them. Germline CDR1 is MGHDK and CDR2 is SYGVNS. The CDR3 covers 14 residues. The CDR3 DNA reads TGTGCCAGCAGTGATTGGCAGAACACCGGGGAGCTGTTTTTT. Its protein is CASSDWQNTGELFF.

V gene TRBV13 combines with J gene TRBJ1-2; D perhaps matches TRBD1 (5 bases). Looked up from germline, CDR1 is PRHDT and CDR2 is FYEKMQ (reference sequence). This CDR3 spans 14 amino acids. Trimming left V 4 bases short and J 6 bases short, with 15 bases between. The CDR3 DNA reads as TGTGCCAGCAGCTCAGGGCGGGGCCAAAATGGCTACACCTTC. It translates to CASSSGRGQNGYTF.

This clone has a handful of counts. The V call is TRBV5-4, the J call TRBJ2-2; D may be TRBD1 (6 bases). The CDR3 contains 15 residues. V lost 6 bases to trimming and J lost 4 bases, with 16 bases between them. Germline loops: CDR1 SGHNT, CDR2 YYREEE (reference sequence). This CDR3 is CASKLGRGGTGELFF. The CDR3 region has the DNA TGTGCCAGCAAATTGGGGAGAGGGGGCACCGGGGAGCTGTTTTTT.

This chain connects TRBV24-1 to TRBJ1-1; maybe TRBD1 (5 bases). The CDR3 consists of 13 residues. V lost 0 bases to trimming and J lost 8 bases, with 9 bases between them. Germline-derived CDR1 and CDR2 are KGHDR and SFDVKD. CDR3 protein: CATSDLRQGEAFF. DNA of the CDR3: TGTGCCACCAGTGATTTGAGGCAGGGCGAAGCTTTCTTT.

The chain links TRBV10-3 to TRBJ2-7; 15 nucleotides line up with TRBD2. Per the germline V gene, CDR1 is ENHRY and CDR2 is SYGVKD. J gave up 4 bases and V 0 bases, and 10 bases lay outside the gene matches. There are 19 residues in the CDR3. The DNA for the CDR3 is TGTGCCATCAGTGAGTCCCTGGGACTAGCGGGAGGACATGCTTACGAGCAGTACTTC. This sequence encodes CAISESLGLAGGHAYEQYF.

V is TRBV7-2 and J is TRBJ2-7; TRBD1 matches at 8 bases. V lost 5 bases to trimming and J lost 3 bases; unmatched junction nucleotides: 18. The CDR3 has 18 amino acids. Germline CDR1 and CDR2: SGHTA and FQGNSA. In DNA form, the CDR3 reads TGTGCCAGCAGCGGCCGAAAAGTTGACAGGGGTCCCCTCTACGAGCAGTACTTC. Translation: CASSGRKVDRGPLYEQYF.

The rearrangement joins TRBV2 to TRBJ1-2, with TRBD1 as a possible D gene (6 bases). The V end was cut by 6 bases, the J end by 6 bases, with 14 bases between. This CDR3 is built from 13 residues. The germline gives CDR1 SNHLY, CDR2 FYNNEI. The CDR3 DNA is TGTGCCAGCAGACAACAGGGAAACAATGGCTACACCTTC. It is translated as CASRQQGNNGYTF.

This clone was detected once. The V gene is TRBV2, the J gene TRBJ1-2, with D uncertain. From germline, CDR1 is SNHLY and CDR2 FYNNEI. The CDR3 loop spans 16 amino acids. V was shortened by 1 base and J by 0 bases, with 12 bases between the two germline ends. The CDR3 region has the DNA TGTGCCAGCAGTGAAGGGGCGGGAGCATCTAACTATGGCTACACCTTC. Protein sequence: CASSEGAGASNYGYTF.

The rearrangement joins TRBV5-3 to TRBJ2-7, with D possibly matching TRBD2 (6 bases). TRBV5-3 is given ORF status, its function remaining uncertain. Trimming removed 1 base from V and 4 bases from J, with 18 bases in between. This CDR3 contains 16 residues. The CDR3 sequence: CARSLFPVRTNYEQYF. CDR3 bases: TGTGCCAGAAGCTTGTTCCCCGTCCGGACTAATTACGAGCAGTACTTC.

The chain is built from TRBV7-2 and TRBJ2-1, with 10 bases lining up with TRBD2. The ends lost 4 bases at V and 4 bases at J; junction bases unmatched: 7. Germline CDR1 SGHTA, CDR2 FQGNSA. This CDR3 spans 16 amino acids. The CDR3 spells CASSSPGLARYNEQFF. CDR3 DNA: TGTGCCAGCAGCTCACCGGGACTAGCGAGGTACAATGAGCAGTTCTTC.

The J gene is TRBJ2-7, the V gene TRBV24-1; TRBD1 agrees at 7 bases. The J segment lost 6 bases and the V segment lost 2 bases, leaving 6 bases of the junction unmatched. Germline V gene lookup returns CDR1 KGHDR and CDR2 SFDVKD. The CDR3 runs 14 residues. This CDR3 reads CATSDSIQGSEQYF. The CDR3 DNA follows: TGTGCCACCAGTGATTCCATACAGGGGAGCGAGCAGTACTTC.

The chain combines TRBV28 with TRBJ2-7; no clear D. Per the germline V gene, CDR1 is MDHEN and CDR2 is SYDVKM. The length of the CDR3 is 15 residues. V lost 5 bases, J lost 0 bases, and 14 bases lay in between. The CDR3 region has the DNA TGTGCCAGCAGTCCCGGTGCGGTGAGCTCCTACGAGCAGTACTTC. Translated, it gives CASSPGAVSSYEQYF.

The chain recombines TRBV18 with TRBJ2-3; 7 bases agree with TRBD1. Germline trimming cut 5 bases from V and 4 bases from J; bases unmatched to any gene: 12. The CDR3 runs to 16 residues. Germline V CDR1 and CDR2: KGHSH, LQKENI. In DNA form, the CDR3 reads TGTGCCAGCTCAACGTACTCAGGGGGATATGCAGATACGCAGTATTTT. Translation: CASSTYSGGYADTQYF.

The J gene is TRBJ2-5, the V gene TRBV27, with D perhaps matching TRBD2 (6 bases). This CDR3 spans 17 amino acids. The germline V gene has CDR1 MNHEY and CDR2 SMNVEV (reference sequence). V lost 0 bases to trimming and J lost 5 bases, with 19 bases between them. The CDR3 nucleotides are TGTGCCAGCAGTTTATCCTCGGGAGCAGGCCGGCAGGAGACCCAGTACTTC. Its translation: CASSLSSGAGRQETQYF.

The chain is built from TRBV5-4 and TRBJ2-4, with 7 positions matching TRBD2. Trimming at V came to 4 bases and at J to 3 bases, leaving 7 bases not matched to a gene. Germline lookup yields CDR1 SGHNT and CDR2 YYREEE (reference sequence). The length of the CDR3 is 15 residues. The CDR3 spells CASSPPGRGKNIQYF. CDR3 nucleotide sequence: TGTGCCAGCAGCCCCCCTGGGAGGGGCAAAAACATTCAGTACTTC.

The J gene is TRBJ1-2, the V gene TRBV3-1 (or the pseudogene TRBV3-2); TRBD1 matches 7 bases. The CDR3 runs 13 residues. V lost 0 bases to trimming and J lost 8 bases; unmatched junction nucleotides: 3. Germline CDR1 and CDR2: LGHDT and YNNKEL (reference sequence). CDR3 sequence: CASSQEGGGGYTF. The CDR3 DNA follows: TGTGCCAGCAGCCAAGAAGGGGGCGGCGGCTACACCTTC.

The chain is built from TRBV5-4 and TRBJ1-2; 9 nucleotides align to TRBD1. Germline V gene data show CDR1 as SGHNT and CDR2 as YYREEE (reference sequence). J lost 5 bases, V lost 3 bases, and 5 bases had no gene match. The CDR3 totals 14 residues. CDR3 coding DNA: TGTGCCAGCAGCTCCGGACAGGGGAGGTATGGCTACACCTTC. Its protein is CASSSGQGRYGYTF.

The V call is TRBV15, the J call TRBJ1-1; D is undetermined. The V gene lost 3 bases and the J gene lost 1 base, with 6 bases spanning the gap. Germline loops: CDR1 LNHNV, CDR2 YYDKDF (reference sequence). The length of the CDR3 is 13 residues. The CDR3 loop reads CATSREGNTEAFF. DNA for the CDR3: TGTGCCACCAGCAGGGAGGGGAACACTGAAGCTTTCTTT.

The V and J genes are TRBV6-2 or TRBV6-3 and TRBJ2-3; 16 nucleotides align to TRBD2. Germline CDR1 is MNHEY and CDR2 is SVGEGT. V was clipped by 5 bases and J by 12 bases; unmatched bases: 11. The CDR3 totals 16 residues. The CDR3 loop is CASSPIGTSGGASQYF. CDR3 sequence (DNA): TGTGCCAGCAGTCCAATAGGGACTAGCGGGGGGGCTAGTCAGTATTTT.

The chain uses TRBV7-9 and TRBJ1-1; tentative D call: TRBD1 (5 bases). Trimming left V 5 bases short and J 4 bases short, with 20 bases between. The CDR3 is 16 residues long. In germline, CDR1 is SEHNR, CDR2 FQNEAQ (reference sequence). The DNA for the CDR3 is TGTGCCAGCAGCCCGTATGTTACAGGTAGCGGCACTGAAGCTTTCTTT. Its protein product is CASSPYVTGSGTEAFF.

The V and J genes are TRBV19 and TRBJ2-4; 14 nucleotides agree with TRBD2. Germline V gene data show CDR1 as LNHDA and CDR2 as SQIVND (reference sequence). The CDR3 is 22 amino acids. Trimming at V came to 5 bases and at J to 0 bases, leaving 18 bases not matched to a gene. The CDR3 here is CASSPGGGRTSGGTIAKNIQYF. The CDR3 DNA reads as TGTGCCAGTAGTCCCGGAGGCGGCAGGACTAGCGGGGGGACTATAGCCAAAAACATTCAGTACTTC. Full variable domain (missing parts from reference TRBV19 and TRBJ2-4): DGGITQSPKYLFRKEGQNVTLSCEQNLNHDAMYWYRQDPGQGLRLIYYSQIVNDFQKGDIAEGYSVSREKKESFPLTVTSAQKNPTAFYLCASSPGGGRTSGGTIAKNIQYFGAGTRLSVL.

The chain is built from TRBV29-1 and TRBJ2-6; the D gene is possibly TRBD2 (7 bases). The V gene's germline CDR1 is SQVTM and CDR2 ANQGSEA. This CDR3 contains 14 residues. The V gene lost 6 bases and the J gene lost 4 bases, with 13 bases spanning the gap. Written as DNA, the CDR3 is TGCAGCGTCTTGGGGGGGCTGGGGGCCAACGTCCTGACTTTC. Protein product: CSVLGGLGANVLTF.

The chain's CDR3 is CASLDRGTGQPQHF. CDR3 coding DNA: TGTGCCAGCCTGGACAGGGGGACGGGTCAGCCCCAGCATTTT. J is TRBJ1-5 and V is TRBV28; 10 bases align to TRBD1. The V gene's germline CDR1 is MDHEN and CDR2 SYDVKM. V shed 8 bases and J 6 bases; nucleotides not matched to a gene: 7. The CDR3 loop spans 14 amino acids.

The gene calls are TRBV4-1 and TRBJ2-1; TRBD2 is a possible D gene (6 bases). CDR1 MGHRA and CDR2 YSYEKL come from the germline V gene. The CDR3 runs to 15 residues. The germline V and J ends were trimmed by 4 bases and 7 bases, with 17 bases remaining between them. DNA for the CDR3: TGCGCCAGCAGCCCGGGGGTAACTAGGTTTAATGAGCAGTTCTTC. Amino acid sequence: CASSPGVTRFNEQFF.